These 21 T cell receptor beta chains share one sample of origin, sequenced in a study of cytomegalovirus exposure and HLA in healthy donors. Primers included in the PCR were 60 Vbeta and 13 Jbeta primers. The assay was immunoSEQ multiplex PCR, and TCRdb's table has in-frame clones only and misses some. Its listing shows 130,000 or so clones. The sequenced sample was PBMCs. Receptors were obtained from a woman aged 40 to 50 in good health and CMV-seropositive.

This chain links TRBV18 with TRBJ2-1; tentatively, D is TRBD2 (5 bases). CDR3 length: 18 residues. Trimming left V 3 bases short and J 0 bases short, with 18 bases between. Germline CDR1 KGHSH, CDR2 LQKENI. The CDR3 nucleotides are TGTGCCAGCTCACCGTTGAACCCGGGGAGTAGCTCCTACAATGAGCAGTTCTTC. This encodes CASSPLNPGSSSYNEQFF.

This chain connects TRBV5-6 to TRBJ1-4, with TRBD1 matching over 7 bases. With V trimmed by 4 bases and J by 3 bases, 6 bases remained unmatched. This CDR3 region has 15 residues. Germline lookup yields CDR1 SGHDT and CDR2 YYEEEE. As DNA, the CDR3 is TGTGCCAGCAGCACCCGGGACAGAGCTAATGAAAAACTGTTTTTT. It encodes CASSTRDRANEKLFF.

A note on this clone: The junction does not match germline at one end; this may be a read error. The chain links TRBV7-2 to TRBJ2-5, with D possibly matching TRBD2 (6 bases). This CDR3 has 15 amino acids. Germline loops: CDR1 SGHTA, CDR2 FQGNSA. CDR3: CASSLAGLFREAQYF. CDR3 sequence (DNA): TGTGCCAGCAGCCTCGCGGGGCTTTTTAGAGAGGCCCAGTACTTC.

The chain uses TRBV11-2 and TRBJ2-7; the D gene is possibly TRBD1 (5 bases). The V gene's germline CDR1 is SGHAT and CDR2 FQNNGV. Trimming left V 0 bases short and J 6 bases short, with 9 bases between. This CDR3 spans 13 amino acids. CDR3 nucleotide sequence: TGTGCCAGCAGCTTAGAGGGCAGGGCCGAGCAGTACTTC. Its translation is CASSLEGRAEQYF.

The CDR3 here is CASSVSGTGGLPYEQYF. The CDR3 DNA reads TGTGCCAGCAGCGTCTCGGGGACAGGGGGCCTTCCCTACGAGCAGTACTTC. The V and J genes are TRBV9 and TRBJ2-7; TRBD1 matches at 12 bases. V lost 2 bases and J lost 2; bases outside the gene matches: 8. The CDR3 extends over 17 amino acids. Germline CDR1 is SGDLS and CDR2 is YYNGEE. The whole variable domain, remainder taken from reference TRBV9 and TRBJ2-7, is DSGVTQTPKHLITATGQRVTLRCSPRSGDLSVYWYQQSLDQGLQFLIQYYNGEERAKGNILERFSAQQFPDLHSELNLSSLELGDSALYFCASSVSGTGGLPYEQYFGPGTRLTVT.

The CDR3 DNA reads as TGTGCCAGCAGTTTCCTTGGCAGTGGATCCTCGGGTGGCTCCCTTTCCTATGGCTACACCTTC. This translates into CASSFLGSGSSGGSLSYGYTF. This chain connects TRBV28 to TRBJ1-2; D is unresolved. Trimming shortened V by 3 bases and J by 4 bases, and 33 bases separated the two germline ends. Germline CDR1 and CDR2: MDHEN and SYDVKM. This CDR3 contains 21 residues.

The chain employs TRBV6-6 and TRBJ2-7; 8 positions match TRBD1. Germline V CDR1 and CDR2: MNHNY, SVGAGI (reference sequence). V gave up 0 bases and J gave up 4 bases; unmatched junction bases: 5. This CDR3 has 15 residues. CDR3 amino acids: CASSYSSDRGYEQYF. The CDR3, as DNA: TGTGCCAGCAGTTACTCGAGTGACAGGGGTTACGAGCAGTACTTC.

The genes are TRBV7-2 and TRBJ2-5; perhaps TRBD1 as D (5 bases). V was cut by 9 bases and J by 7 bases, with 18 bases left in between. This CDR3 comprises 13 residues. Germline loops: CDR1 SGHTA, CDR2 FQGNSA. CDR3 in DNA: TGTGCCAGAGCCCAAGGACCCCAGGGGACCCAGTACTTC. It translates to CARAQGPQGTQYF.

This rearrangement joins TRBV28 to TRBJ2-6; D perhaps matches TRBD1 (6 bases). CDR3 length equals 16 residues. V lost 2 bases and J lost 2, with 10 bases in between. CDR1 and CDR2 from the germline V gene are MDHEN and SYDVKM. Written as DNA, the CDR3 is TGTGCCAGCAGTTTACGCCACAGGGCTGGGGCCAACGTCCTGACTTTC. This gives the protein CASSLRHRAGANVLTF.

The chain recombines TRBV7-8 with TRBJ1-5, with no clear D. The CDR3 spans 17 residues. Trimming pared 5 bases from V and 5 bases from J, leaving 22 bases between. Per the germline V gene, CDR1 is SGHVS and CDR2 is FQNEAQ. The CDR3 sequence: CASSHAKGLPGDQPQHF. The DNA for the CDR3 is TGTGCCAGCAGCCATGCTAAAGGACTGCCTGGCGATCAGCCCCAGCATTTT. The complete variable domain, with remaining parts taken from reference TRBV7-8 and TRBJ1-5, reads GAGVSQSPRYKVAKRGQDVALRCDPISGHVSLFWYQQALGQGPEFLTYFQNEAQLDKSGLPSDRFFAERPEGSVSTLKIQRTQQEDSAVYLCASSHAKGLPGDQPQHFGDGTRLSIL.

V is TRBV5-4 and J is TRBJ2-1, with D tentatively TRBD1 (6 bases). This CDR3 has 13 residues. Germline V gene data show CDR1 as SGHNT and CDR2 as YYREEE (reference sequence). V was clipped by 4 bases and J by 7 bases, with 12 bases between them. CDR3 loop: CASSRTRGNEQFF. CDR3 bases: TGTGCCAGCAGCCGGACCAGGGGAAATGAGCAGTTCTTC.

This chain joins TRBV5-1 and TRBJ1-1, with D perhaps TRBD1 (5 bases). The CDR3 covers 15 residues. V shed 0 bases and J shed 1 base, with 10 bases lying between them. The V gene's germline CDR1 is SGHRS and CDR2 YFSETQ. The CDR3 nucleotides are TGCGCCAGCAGCTTGGATGGACACCCGAACACTGAAGCTTTCTTT. Its translation: CASSLDGHPNTEAFF. Using reference TRBV5-1 and TRBJ1-1 for the parts outside the CDR3, the full variable domain is KAGVTQTPRYLIKTRGQQVTLSCSPISGHRSVSWYQQTPGQGLQFLFEYFSETQRNKGNFPGRFSGRQFSNSRSEMNVSTLELGDSALYLCASSLDGHPNTEAFFGQGTRLTVV.

V usage is TRBV29-1 and J usage is TRBJ2-7; possibly TRBD1 for D (6 bases). Trimming shortened V by 0 bases and J by 3 bases, and 12 bases separated the two germline ends. The germline gives CDR1 SQVTM, CDR2 ANQGSEA. This CDR3 is built from 14 residues. This CDR3 is CSVEEEDSNYEQYF. CDR3 nucleotide sequence: TGCAGCGTTGAAGAAGAGGACAGCAACTACGAGCAGTACTTC.

J is TRBJ1-2 and V is TRBV5-4; 9 bases are shared with TRBD1. The CDR3 extends over 15 amino acids. J was trimmed by 5 bases and V by 4 bases; bases with no gene match: 9. Germline assignment: CDR1 SGHNT and CDR2 YYREEE (reference sequence). This CDR3 is CASSPGQGNEYGYTF. DNA for the CDR3: TGTGCCAGCAGCCCGGGACAGGGAAACGAATATGGCTACACCTTC.

The V call is TRBV19, the J call TRBJ2-5, with 10 positions matching TRBD2. The V and J ends lost 3 bases and 0 bases, in that order; junction bases with no gene match: 4. Germline CDR1 and CDR2: LNHDA and SQIVND (reference sequence). The CDR3 length is 16 residues. In DNA, the CDR3 is TGTGCCAGTAGTATCATCGGACTAGCGGACCAAGAGACCCAGTACTTC. Its protein product is CASSIIGLADQETQYF.

The chain recombines TRBV6-5 with TRBJ1-2; tentative D call: TRBD1 (6 bases). The V end lost 6 bases, the J end lost 8 bases, and 19 bases lay between the germline ends. Germline V gene sequence: CDR1 MNHEY, CDR2 SVGAGI. This CDR3 region has 14 residues. CDR3 sequence reads: CASRSIDRIGGYTF. CDR3 sequence (DNA): TGTGCCAGCAGATCCATCGACAGGATCGGGGGCTACACCTTC.

CDR3 nucleotides: TGTGCCAGTAGTACCACGGTCCTCTCTGGAAACACCATATATTTT. Protein product: CASSTTVLSGNTIYF. The rearrangement links TRBV19 to TRBJ1-3; D is unclear. The length of the CDR3 is 15 residues. V shed 4 bases and J shed 0 bases, with 10 bases lying between them. Germline-derived CDR1 and CDR2 are LNHDA and SQIVND (reference sequence).

V and J are TRBV5-4 and TRBJ2-3, with 15 bases lining up with TRBD2. Unmatched junction bases numbered 3, after V lost 4 bases and J lost 6 bases. The V gene's germline CDR1 is SGHNT and CDR2 YYREEE (reference sequence). The CDR3 loop spans 15 amino acids. The CDR3, as DNA: TGTGCCAGCAGCCCAGGACTAGCGGGGGGGGATACGCAGTATTTT. Amino acid sequence: CASSPGLAGGDTQYF. Full variable domain (outside the CDR3, taken from reference TRBV5-4 and TRBJ2-3): ETGVTQSPTHLIKTRGQQVTLRCSSQSGHNTVSWYQQALGQGPQFIFQYYREEENGRGNFPPRFSGLQFPNYSSELNVNALELDDSALYLCASSPGLAGGDTQYFGPGTRLTVL.

The genes are TRBV11-2 and TRBJ2-3, with 7 bases that match TRBD2. V shed 2 bases and J 4 bases; nucleotides not matched to a gene: 9. The CDR3 is made up of 16 amino acids. Germline CDR1 reads SGHAT; CDR2 reads FQNNGV. CDR3 in DNA: TGTGCCAGCAGCTTAAGGGCGGGAGAAGGGTCAGATACGCAGTATTTT. It yields the protein CASSLRAGEGSDTQYF.

The chain carries TRBV18 and TRBJ1-2; perhaps TRBD1 as D (6 bases). CDR1 is KGHSH and CDR2 is LQKENI in the germline V gene. The CDR3 runs 18 residues. The V end was cut by 2 bases, the J end by 4 bases, with 23 bases between. CDR3 coding DNA: TGTGCCAGCTCACCAAGTGGGTCAGGGGTCTCGCGTATCTATGGCTACACCTTC. Protein sequence: CASSPSGSGVSRIYGYTF.

The chain employs TRBV4-2 and TRBJ2-5, with 12 bases aligning to TRBD2. Germline CDR1 LGHNA, CDR2 YNFKEQ. The CDR3 runs 18 residues. V lost 0 bases, J lost 5 bases, and 10 bases stayed unmatched. The chain's CDR3 is CASSQDPPSGRAGETQYF. The CDR3 DNA reads as TGTGCCAGCAGCCAAGATCCCCCTAGCGGGAGGGCCGGGGAGACCCAGTACTTC.